The 3 T cell receptor beta chains given below trace back to one sample, sequenced in a study of shared clonotypes between healthy human individuals. Here immunoSEQ multiplex PCR was the method, and the copy in TCRdb shows in-frame clones only, minus some. Among about 460,000 clones listed, over 60% were seen once. The sequenced sample was PBMCs. These receptors came from a woman in her thirties or forties in good health. Some clones in this sample may be carry-over from other donors' samples.

The chain employs TRBV6-1 and TRBJ2-5, with TRBD1 matching 7 bases. Trimming removed 0 bases from V and 4 bases from J; junction bases left unmatched: 8. The CDR3 extends over 16 amino acids. Germline loops: CDR1 MNHNS, CDR2 SASEGT. The CDR3 here is CASSEARRAGGETQYF. DNA of the CDR3: TGTGCCAGCAGTGAAGCGCGAAGGGCAGGGGGAGAGACCCAGTACTTC.

The chain uses TRBV19 and TRBJ1-2; D unclear. Trimming took 7 bases from V and 2 from J, leaving 2 bases between them. This CDR3 comprises 10 residues. Germline V CDR1 and CDR2: LNHDA, SQIVND (reference sequence). The CDR3 protein is CASKNYGYTF. In DNA, the CDR3 is TGTGCCAGTAAAAACTATGGCTACACCTTC.

The chain couples TRBV18 to TRBJ2-1, with 10 bases fitting TRBD2. Per germline, CDR1 KGHSH and CDR2 LQKENI. CDR3 size: 19 residues. The ends lost 3 bases at V and 0 bases at J; junction bases unmatched: 11. The CDR3 sequence is CASSPGLAFQPGSYNEQFF. The CDR3 DNA is TGTGCCAGCTCACCGGGACTAGCGTTTCAACCCGGCTCCTACAATGAGCAGTTCTTC. The entire variable domain, with the rest obtained from reference TRBV18 and TRBJ2-1, is as follows: NAGVMQNPRHLVRRRGQEARLRCSPMKGHSHVYWYRQLPEEGLKFMVYLQKENIIDESGMPKERFSAEFPKEGPSILRIQQVVRGDSAAYFCASSPGLAFQPGSYNEQFFGPGTRLTVL.